This TCR beta chain was sequenced in a study of blood T cell repertoires in COVID-19. TCRdb's table, derived via immunoSEQ multiplex PCR, lists solely in-frame clones and lacks some. Of 170,000 or so clones in the sample, 80% to 90% are singletons; the top ten hold 9.5% to 15%. V was clipped by 4 bases and J by 4 bases; unmatched bases: 6. The CDR3 has 17 amino acids. Per the germline V gene, CDR1 is LNHDA and CDR2 is SQIVND (reference sequence). This sequence was found in a woman between 70 and 85 years old with COVID-19, enrolled during active disease. The sample consisted of peripheral blood. V gene TRBV19 combines with J gene TRBJ2-6; 11 nucleotides line up with TRBD1. The CDR3 spells CASSTRDRGKGANVLTF. The CDR3 coding sequence is TGTGCCAGTAGTACCCGGGACAGGGGGAAAGGGGCCAACGTCCTGACTTTC.